Listed below are T cell receptor beta chains from one sample, sequenced in a study of HIV-infected patients and healthy controls. Each CDR3 protein gets one entry after TCRdb re-called the 5' RACE reads with MiXCR. The table has 10,000 or so distinct CDR3 sequences, more than 7% seen once. The source was blood, collected before antiretroviral therapy. These receptors all stem from an adult with HIV infection. The donor label of this sample is uncertain. Both conserved end residues are part of each CDR3. A D gene is named only where the DNA matches it firmly. Clone size, where shown, is once, few, many, or a class for clones that have expanded.

TRBV6-2/TRBV6-3	.	many	TRBJ2-1	TGTGCCAGCACAGGATACCGGGATTCCTTATACAATGAGCAGTTCTTC	CASTGYRDSLYNEQFF
TRBV18	.	medium-sized	TRBJ1-2	TGTGCCAGCTCACGTTACGGGGACTATGGCTACACCTTC	CASSRYGDYGYTF
TRBV30	TRBD1	many	TRBJ1-1	TGTGCCTGGAGTGTACTGGACAGGGGGCGCTTCTCCGCTTTCTTT	CAWSVLDRGRFSAFF
TRBV12-3/TRBV12-4	.	many	TRBJ2-7	TGTGCCAGCAGCCGACAGGGGACTACCTACGAGCAGTACTTC	CASSRQGTTYEQYF
TRBV3-1	TRBD1	many	TRBJ1-1	TGTGCCAGCAGCCAGGAGTGGGGCGAGACAGGGGCTACTGAAGCTTTCTTT	CASSQEWGETGATEAFF
TRBV10-3	TRBD2	few	TRBJ2-1	TGTGCCATCGGGCTAGCGGGATACAATGAGCAGTTCTTC	CAIGLAGYNEQFF
TRBV20-1	TRBD1	many	TRBJ1-6	TGCAGTGCTAGACCCCTGGGACAGGCTTGGAATTCACCCCTCCACTTT	CSARPLGQAWNSPLHF
TRBV5-1	TRBD1	many	TRBJ2-2	TGCGCCAGCAGATCCGGGACAGGGCCCGGGGAGCTGTTTTTT	CASRSGTGPGELFF
TRBV28	.	.	TRBJ1-4	TGTGCCAGCAGTGACCCGAGAGGGGCTGAAAAACTGTTTTTT	CASSDPRGAEKLFF
TRBV6-6	.	many	TRBJ2-7	TGTGCCAGCAGTTACCGGGTCAGACCCTACGAGCAGTACTTC	CASSYRVRPYEQYF
TRBV2	.	many	TRBJ2-7	TGTGCCAGCAACATACGGATTCTTTACGAGCAGTACTTC	CASNIRILYEQYF
TRBV4-1	.	many	TRBJ1-5	TGCGCCAGCAGCCATCTCGAGGAGGGCTCCGGCAATCAGCCCCAGCATTTT	CASSHLEEGSGNQPQHF
TRBV7-9	TRBD1	many	TRBJ1-2	TGTGCCAGCAGCCCGAGCGGGACAGCCTATGATGGCTACACCTTC	CASSPSGTAYDGYTF
TRBV15	TRBD2	many	TRBJ2-3	TGTGCCACCAGCAGAGATGCTAGCGGGAGCCTCCGGTCATATACGCAGTATTTT	CATSRDASGSLRSYTQYF
TRBV2	.	many	TRBJ1-1	TGTGCCAGCAGTGTAGGGTTGGGAGGAGGCACTGAAGCTTTCTTT	CASSVGLGGGTEAFF
TRBV5-1	.	many	TRBJ2-3	TGCGCCAGCAGCTTGGGCGGTGTGGGAGCAGATACGCAGTATTTT	CASSLGGVGADTQYF
TRBV20-1	TRBD1	many	TRBJ2-7	TGCAGTGTCCCGGGACAGGGGACTTCCTACGAGCAGTACTTC	CSVPGQGTSYEQYF
TRBV27	.	.	TRBJ2-3	TGTGCCAGCAGTATTCGCCGCGGTGCAGGGGGGACAGATACGCAGTATTTT	CASSIRRGAGGTDTQYF
TRBV5-4	TRBD1	many	TRBJ1-1	TGTGCCAGCAGCTATGGGACAGGGAGGATGAACACTGAAGCTTTCTTT	CASSYGTGRMNTEAFF
TRBV20-1	TRBD2	.	TRBJ2-1	TGCAGTGCTAGAGGACTAGCCGACCCCAATGAGCAGTTCTTC	CSARGLADPNEQFF
TRBV18	.	.	TRBJ2-7	TGTGCCAGCTCACCTTACGACGGGTACGAGCAGTACTTC	CASSPYDGYEQYF
TRBV6-1	.	many	TRBJ2-7	TGTGCCAGCAGTGGGGGGTGGGACTACGAGCAGTACTTC	CASSGGWDYEQYF
TRBV5-6	.	many	TRBJ2-7	TGTGCCAGCAGTCCGGACAATTCCCCCTACGAGCAGTACTTC	CASSPDNSPYEQYF
TRBV7-9	TRBD1	many	TRBJ1-1	TGTGCCAGCAGCTTAGGACAGGGGGTATTCACTGAAGCTTTCTTT	CASSLGQGVFTEAFF
TRBV5-1	.	many	TRBJ2-3	TGCGCCAGCAGCTTGAGAGAGGGAGGCCGCGCCGATACGCAGTATTTT	CASSLREGGRADTQYF
TRBV7-2	TRBD2	many	TRBJ2-3	TGTGCCAGCAGCTTAGCCCTGGGACTAGCGGGAGTGAGGGATACGCAGTATTTT	CASSLALGLAGVRDTQYF
TRBV25-1	.	.	TRBJ2-5	TGTGCCAGCAAAGGTCCCTTAAAAGAGACCCAGTACTTC	CASKGPLKETQYF
TRBV3-1	.	many	TRBJ2-2	TGTGCCAGCAGCCAGCCGGCCGGGGAGCTGTTTTTT	CASSQPAGELFF
TRBV12-3/TRBV12-4	TRBD1	many	TRBJ2-1	TGTGCCAGCAGTCCACGGACAGGGCTCTACAATGAGCAGTTCTTC	CASSPRTGLYNEQFF
TRBV14	TRBD1	few	TRBJ1-6	TGTGCCAGCAGCCCGCTCGGGACAGGCCCTTCACCCCTCCACTTT	CASSPLGTGPSPLHF
TRBV5-1	.	many	TRBJ2-7	TGCGCCAGCAGCTTGCAGGATATCTACGAGCAGTACTTC	CASSLQDIYEQYF
TRBV7-6	.	many	TRBJ2-1	TGTGCCAGCAGCCTCGATAGGAGCTCCTACAATGAGCAGTTCTTC	CASSLDRSSYNEQFF
TRBV4-2	.	many	TRBJ1-5	TGTGCCAGCAGCCAAGATGGGGCTCAGCCCCAGCATTTT	CASSQDGAQPQHF
TRBV10-2	.	many	TRBJ2-7	TGCGCCAGCACCCAAGGGGAAGGATACGAGCAGTACTTC	CASTQGEGYEQYF
TRBV5-6	.	few	TRBJ1-3	TGTGCCAGCAGCTTGGAAAGGGGAAACACCATATATTTT	CASSLERGNTIYF
TRBV15	TRBD1	many	TRBJ1-5	TGTGCCACCAGCAAGAGCTTAACAGGGGGCCATAGCAATCAGCCCCAGCATTTT	CATSKSLTGGHSNQPQHF
TRBV3-1	.	once	TRBJ1-2	TGTGCCAGCAGTCCACAGGAGACCCGAGGCTACACCTTC	CASSPQETRGYTF
TRBV4-1	TRBD1	few	TRBJ1-5	TGCGCCAGCAGCCAAGGCGGACAGGGCAATCAGCCCCAGCATTTT	CASSQGGQGNQPQHF
TRBV7-2	.	many	TRBJ2-5	TGTGCCAGCAGCTTAGGGGTCCCGGGGTTTCAAGAGACCCAGTACTTC	CASSLGVPGFQETQYF